This is a list of T cell receptor beta chains from one sample in a study of preoperative IRX-2 immunotherapy in early breast cancer. TCRdb's copy holds only in-frame clones and misses some; the assay was immunoSEQ multiplex PCR. The sample lists almost 35,000 clones, about 95% occurring once. This material was collected from a patient treated with IRX-2 immunotherapy. The receptors come from a human donor with breast cancer. The CDR3 runs from the conserved cysteine through the conserved F or W. Fields, in order: D gene, V gene, clone size, J gene, CDR3 DNA, CDR3 protein. A D gene is named only where the DNA matches it firmly. Clone size is stated in some rows and not others, as once, few, many or a class when expanded.

d_gene: -
v_gene: TRBV2
abundance: -
j_gene: TRBJ2-7
CDR3nt: TGTGCCAGCAGTTCCTCCTACGAGCAGTACTTC
CDR3aa: CASSSSYEQYF

d_gene: TRBD1
v_gene: TRBV27
abundance: -
j_gene: TRBJ2-7
CDR3nt: TGTGCCAGCAGTTTAGGACAGGGGGCGTACGAGCAGTACTTC
CDR3aa: CASSLGQGAYEQYF

d_gene: TRBD1
v_gene: TRBV12-5
abundance: -
j_gene: TRBJ1-1
CDR3nt: TGTGCTAGTGGCCAAACAGGGGGCGATCTCGAAGCTTTCTTT
CDR3aa: CASGQTGGDLEAFF

d_gene: -
v_gene: TRBV5-4
abundance: -
j_gene: TRBJ2-3
CDR3nt: TGTGCCAGCAGCTTAGCGGCTGCAGATACGCAGTATTTT
CDR3aa: CASSLAAADTQYF

d_gene: -
v_gene: TRBV5-1
abundance: -
j_gene: TRBJ2-3
CDR3nt: TGCGCCAGCAGCTTAGGACTTGATACTAGCACAGATACGCAGTATTTT
CDR3aa: CASSLGLDTSTDTQYF

d_gene: -
v_gene: TRBV11-3
abundance: -
j_gene: TRBJ2-2
CDR3nt: TGTGCCAGCAGCCCTTTAGCGAATAAGGGGGAGCTGTTTTTT
CDR3aa: CASSPLANKGELFF

d_gene: -
v_gene: TRBV19
abundance: -
j_gene: TRBJ2-3
CDR3nt: TGTGCCAGTAGTATCGGGGTCGTCAGCACAGATACGCAGTATTTT
CDR3aa: CASSIGVVSTDTQYF

d_gene: -
v_gene: TRBV6-5
abundance: -
j_gene: TRBJ2-1
CDR3nt: TGTGCCAGCAAAGGCCCTTACAATGAGCAGTTCTTC
CDR3aa: CASKGPYNEQFF

d_gene: TRBD1
v_gene: TRBV19
abundance: -
j_gene: TRBJ1-6
CDR3nt: TGTGCCAGTAGTATAATGGGGACAGGGCGATCGCCCCTCCACTTT
CDR3aa: CASSIMGTGRSPLHF

d_gene: -
v_gene: TRBV5-4
abundance: -
j_gene: TRBJ2-1
CDR3nt: TGTGCCAGCAGCTTGGTGCCTAGTGACAATGAGCAGTTCTTC
CDR3aa: CASSLVPSDNEQFF

d_gene: TRBD2
v_gene: TRBV7-9
abundance: once
j_gene: TRBJ2-5
CDR3nt: TGTGCCAGCAGCTTGGGACTAGAGGAACAAGAGACCCAGTACTTC
CDR3aa: CASSLGLEEQETQYF

d_gene: TRBD2
v_gene: TRBV6-5
abundance: -
j_gene: TRBJ2-5
CDR3nt: TGTGCCAGCAGTTACTCGGGGCGGGGGGGAGAGACCCAGTACTTC
CDR3aa: CASSYSGRGGETQYF

d_gene: TRBD1
v_gene: TRBV7-2
abundance: -
j_gene: TRBJ1-6
CDR3nt: TGTGCCAGCAGCTCCGGGACAGCGGGGCGGTCACCCCTCCACTTT
CDR3aa: CASSSGTAGRSPLHF

d_gene: TRBD1
v_gene: TRBV11-3
abundance: -
j_gene: TRBJ1-1
CDR3nt: TGTGCCAGCAGCCCCGAGGGGACAGGTGAAGCTTTCTTT
CDR3aa: CASSPEGTGEAFF

d_gene: -
v_gene: TRBV18
abundance: -
j_gene: TRBJ1-5
CDR3nt: TGTGCCAGCTCAAGGACCGAGCTGGGGCAGCCCCAGCATTTT
CDR3aa: CASSRTELGQPQHF

d_gene: -
v_gene: TRBV9
abundance: -
j_gene: TRBJ1-1
CDR3nt: TGTGCCAGCAGCACCCGCGGACAGAGCAACACTGAAGCTTTCTTT
CDR3aa: CASSTRGQSNTEAFF

d_gene: -
v_gene: TRBV6-6
abundance: -
j_gene: TRBJ1-2
CDR3nt: TGTGCCAGCAGTTCTGGAGGGAAACAATCGAGCTACACCTTC
CDR3aa: CASSSGGKQSSYTF

d_gene: -
v_gene: TRBV5-6
abundance: -
j_gene: TRBJ2-3
CDR3nt: TGTGCCAGCAGCTTATACGTCGGCACAGATACGCAGTATTTT
CDR3aa: CASSLYVGTDTQYF

d_gene: -
v_gene: TRBV18
abundance: -
j_gene: TRBJ2-6
CDR3nt: TGTGCCAGCTCACCAGGGGGGACTGGGGCCAACGTCCTGACTTTC
CDR3aa: CASSPGGTGANVLTF

d_gene: TRBD1
v_gene: TRBV29-1
abundance: once
j_gene: TRBJ1-2
CDR3nt: TGCAGCGTCGATCAGGGGGCGTTTGGTAACTATGGCTACACCTTC
CDR3aa: CSVDQGAFGNYGYTF

d_gene: -
v_gene: TRBV21-1
abundance: -
j_gene: TRBJ1-1
CDR3nt: TGTGCCAGCAGCAATCACAGGGGGCCCTTTCAGAACACTGAAGCTTTCTTT
CDR3aa: CASSNHRGPFQNTEAFF

d_gene: -
v_gene: TRBV18
abundance: -
j_gene: TRBJ2-3
CDR3nt: TGTGCCAGCTCACCACTGGGGAGAGATACGCAGTATTTT
CDR3aa: CASSPLGRDTQYF

d_gene: -
v_gene: TRBV18
abundance: -
j_gene: TRBJ2-5
CDR3nt: TGTGCCAGCTCACCAGGGGTTGGAGAGACCCAGTACTTC
CDR3aa: CASSPGVGETQYF

d_gene: TRBD1
v_gene: TRBV18
abundance: -
j_gene: TRBJ1-6
CDR3nt: TGTGCCAGCTCACCCACCGGGACAGGGCTCCAATATAATTCACCCCTCCACTTT
CDR3aa: CASSPTGTGLQYNSPLHF

d_gene: TRBD2
v_gene: TRBV5-4
abundance: -
j_gene: TRBJ2-1
CDR3nt: TGTGCCAGCATACAAATGACTAGCGGGAGCTCAGAGCAGTTCTTC
CDR3aa: CASIQMTSGSSEQFF

d_gene: -
v_gene: TRBV5-5
abundance: -
j_gene: TRBJ2-7
CDR3nt: TGTGCCAGCAGTCCCCTCACAGACTCCTACGAGCAGTACTTC
CDR3aa: CASSPLTDSYEQYF

d_gene: TRBD1
v_gene: TRBV12-5
abundance: -
j_gene: TRBJ2-3
CDR3nt: TGTGCTAGTGGTTTGGGGACAGGCCTCACAGATACGCAGTATTTT
CDR3aa: CASGLGTGLTDTQYF

d_gene: -
v_gene: TRBV5-7
abundance: -
j_gene: TRBJ2-6
CDR3nt: TGTGCCAGCCATTTAAATTGCGTACAAAGTCGGGCCAACGTCCTGACTTTC
CDR3aa: CASHLNCVQSRANVLTF

d_gene: TRBD2
v_gene: TRBV5-6
abundance: -
j_gene: TRBJ2-2
CDR3nt: TGTGCCAGCAGCCCCGTAGCGGGGGTGGGCACCGGGGAGCTGTTTTTT
CDR3aa: CASSPVAGVGTGELFF

d_gene: -
v_gene: TRBV4-2
abundance: -
j_gene: TRBJ2-1
CDR3nt: TGTGCCAGCAGCCATGCTGGAGGGCCTAACAATGAGCAGTTCTTC
CDR3aa: CASSHAGGPNNEQFF

d_gene: TRBD2
v_gene: TRBV6-5
abundance: -
j_gene: TRBJ2-7
CDR3nt: TGTGCCAGCAGTTTAGCGGGCCCTACCTACGAGCAGTACTTC
CDR3aa: CASSLAGPTYEQYF

d_gene: TRBD1
v_gene: TRBV7-2
abundance: -
j_gene: TRBJ2-3
CDR3nt: TGTGCCAGCACCACAAAGACCGGGACAGGGAGGTTTAGCACAGATACGCAGTATTTT
CDR3aa: CASTTKTGTGRFSTDTQYF

d_gene: -
v_gene: TRBV27
abundance: -
j_gene: TRBJ2-7
CDR3nt: TGTGCCAGCACCGATCGTAACGAGCAGTACTTC
CDR3aa: CASTDRNEQYF

d_gene: -
v_gene: TRBV5-4
abundance: -
j_gene: TRBJ1-1
CDR3nt: TGTGCCAGCAGCTTTGGGGGTTATCAGAACACTGAAGCTTTCTTT
CDR3aa: CASSFGGYQNTEAFF

d_gene: TRBD1
v_gene: TRBV6-5
abundance: -
j_gene: TRBJ2-2
CDR3nt: TGTGCCAGCAGGACAGGGGAATGGCACACCGGGGAGCTGTTTTTT
CDR3aa: CASRTGEWHTGELFF

d_gene: -
v_gene: TRBV18
abundance: -
j_gene: TRBJ1-3
CDR3nt: TGTGCCAGCTCACCTTCAGGGGACGGAAACACCATATATTTT
CDR3aa: CASSPSGDGNTIYF

d_gene: -
v_gene: TRBV11-3
abundance: -
j_gene: TRBJ2-5
CDR3nt: TGTGCCAGCAGCCGACAACCCCAAGAGACCCAGTACTTC
CDR3aa: CASSRQPQETQYF

d_gene: -
v_gene: TRBV21-1
abundance: -
j_gene: TRBJ1-2
CDR3nt: TGTGCCAGCAGCAAACTGCGGGGCTCGAACTATGGCTACACCTTC
CDR3aa: CASSKLRGSNYGYTF